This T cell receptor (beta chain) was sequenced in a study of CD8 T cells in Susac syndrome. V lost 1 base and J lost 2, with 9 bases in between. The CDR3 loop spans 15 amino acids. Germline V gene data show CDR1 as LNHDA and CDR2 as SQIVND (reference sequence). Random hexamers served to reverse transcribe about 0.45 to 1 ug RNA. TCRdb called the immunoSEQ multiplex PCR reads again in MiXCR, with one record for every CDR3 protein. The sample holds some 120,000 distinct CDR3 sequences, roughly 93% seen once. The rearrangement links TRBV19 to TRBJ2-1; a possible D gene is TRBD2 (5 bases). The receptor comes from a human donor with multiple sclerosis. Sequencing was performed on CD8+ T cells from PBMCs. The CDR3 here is CASSIAGNTYNEQFF. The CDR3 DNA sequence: TGTGCCAGTAGTATAGCGGGGAATACCTACAATGAGCAGTTCTTC. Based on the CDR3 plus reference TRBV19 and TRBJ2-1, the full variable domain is DGGITQSPKYLFRKEGQNVTLSCEQNLNHDAMYWYRQDPGQGLRLIYYSQIVNDFQKGDIAEGYSVSREKKESFPLTVTSAQKNPTAFYLCASSIAGNTYNEQFFGPGTRLTVL.